These 22 T cell receptor beta chains were sequenced from one sample in a study of CD8+CD57+ T cells in acquired aplastic anemia. The template for TCR beta VDJ and CDR3 sequence profiling was genomic DNA. TCRdb reanalysed the reads using MiXCR and keeps one entry per CDR3 protein. The sample holds 210,000 or so distinct CDR3 sequences, about half seen once. Before being chosen for sequencing, patients had shown CD8+CD57+ cell expansion by flow cytometry. Material: sorted CD4+, CD8+, or CD8+CD57+ T cells (not recorded which) from PBMCs. These receptors originate from a human donor with aplastic anemia.

This clonotype was counted a few times. The chain joins TRBV12-3 or TRBV12-4 to TRBJ2-2, with 12 bases matching TRBD2. This CDR3 region has 19 residues. V dropped 3 bases and J dropped 5; count of bases not matched to a gene: 13. Written as DNA, the CDR3 is TGTGCCAGCAGTTTTGCCCCCCTAGCGGGGGGGCGAACAACCGGGGAGCTGTTTTTT. Translating gives CASSFAPLAGGRTTGELFF.

The table lists this clonotype with many counts. The chain recombines TRBV3-1 with TRBJ2-7; TRBD1 matches at 9 bases. V shed 8 bases, J shed 6 bases, and the junction held 11 bases outside the gene matches. CDR1 is LGHDT and CDR2 is YNNKEL in the germline V gene (reference sequence). CDR3 length: 14 amino acids. CDR3: CASSLRDRVSEQYF. In DNA form, the CDR3 reads TGTGCCAGCTCCCTCCGGGACAGGGTAAGCGAGCAGTACTTC.

The chain joins TRBV7-2 to TRBJ1-2; a weak D match, TRBD1 (6 bases). Between the trimmed V and J ends, which lost 1 base and 7 bases, there was a span of 19 bases. Germline values: CDR1 SGHTA, CDR2 FQGNSA. The CDR3 consists of 16 residues. The chain's CDR3 is CASSLGARGGSPGYTF. The CDR3 DNA sequence: TGTGCCAGCAGCTTAGGGGCTCGGGGGGGCTCACCTGGCTACACCTTC.

The chain combines TRBV19 with TRBJ1-1; maybe TRBD1 (5 bases). V lost 5 bases and J 7 bases, leaving 17 bases between the germline ends. This CDR3 is built from 14 residues. CDR1 is LNHDA and CDR2 is SQIVND in the germline V gene (reference sequence). The CDR3 region has the DNA TGTGCCAGTAGTCCTGAGGGGAATCGTTATGAAGCTTTCTTT. Protein product: CASSPEGNRYEAFF. The variable domain in full, with the rest retrieved from reference TRBV19 and TRBJ1-1, is DGGITQSPKYLFRKEGQNVTLSCEQNLNHDAMYWYRQDPGQGLRLIYYSQIVNDFQKGDIAEGYSVSREKKESFPLTVTSAQKNPTAFYLCASSPEGNRYEAFFGQGTRLTVV.

This clonotype was recorded many times. The V gene is TRBV2, the J gene TRBJ2-5; 7 bases fit TRBD1. V dropped 6 bases and J dropped 3; count of bases not matched to a gene: 7. The CDR3 runs to 14 residues. Looked up from germline, CDR1 is SNHLY and CDR2 is FYNNEI. The CDR3 reads CASRPTGAKETQYF. CDR3 bases: TGTGCCAGCAGGCCAACAGGGGCCAAAGAGACCCAGTACTTC.

The genes are TRBV4-2 and TRBJ1-5; D is perhaps TRBD1 (5 bases). The CDR3 is 15 residues long. CDR1 and CDR2 from the germline V gene are LGHNA and YNFKEQ. V was cut by 1 base and J by 4 bases, with 11 bases left in between. The CDR3 sequence is CASSQVTGGNQPQHF. Written as DNA, the CDR3 is TGTGCCAGCAGCCAAGTAACCGGGGGAAATCAGCCCCAGCATTTT.

The chain uses TRBV20-1 and TRBJ1-2; D is ambiguous. This CDR3 is 11 amino acids long. The V end lost 6 bases, the J end lost 6 bases, and 11 bases lay between the germline ends. In germline, CDR1 is DFQATT, CDR2 SNEGSKA (reference sequence). CDR3 region: CSATDGHGYTF. The CDR3 bases are TGCAGTGCAACGGACGGCCATGGCTACACCTTC.

The chain combines TRBV19 with TRBJ1-3; TRBD1 matches 7 bases. The end of the DNA aligns better with TRBJ1-1, so the J call may be wrong. The CDR3 runs to 15 residues. In germline, CDR1 is LNHDA, CDR2 SQIVND (reference sequence). CDR3 DNA: TGTGCCAGTAGTATCCGAGGGACAGAGAACACTGAAGCTTTCTTT. It encodes CASSIRGTENTEAFF.

The CDR3 DNA follows: TGTGCCAGTAGTCCCGGGCCCAACGGGGCTTTCTTT. As protein: CASSPGPNGAFF. The chain recombines TRBV19 with TRBJ1-1; D is unresolved. The CDR3 extends over 12 amino acids. V lost 5 bases and J 11 bases, leaving 15 bases between the germline ends. Germline CDR1 and CDR2: LNHDA and SQIVND (reference sequence).

This clonotype was observed a single time. This chain connects TRBV20-1 to TRBJ2-7; 8 nucleotides agree with TRBD2. V was clipped by 0 bases and J by 6 bases; unmatched bases: 7. Germline loops: CDR1 DFQATT, CDR2 SNEGSKA (reference sequence). The CDR3 is made up of 14 amino acids. In nucleotides, the CDR3 is TGCAGTGCTAGAGAGGCGGGGGGCCCCACCGAGCAGTACTTC. Amino acid sequence: CSAREAGGPTEQYF.

This rearrangement joins TRBV24-1 to TRBJ2-3; no definite D call. Germline V gene lookup returns CDR1 KGHDR and CDR2 SFDVKD. The V end lost 2 bases, the J end lost 3 bases, and 8 bases lay between the germline ends. CDR3 length: 14 residues. DNA of the CDR3: TGTGCCACCAGTGATTCCAAATTGACAGATACGCAGTATTTT. Residues: CATSDSKLTDTQYF.

This clonotype was observed at least ten times. The chain uses TRBV11-2 and TRBJ2-5; a weak D match, TRBD2 (5 bases). The CDR3 has 15 residues. Trimming left V 2 bases short and J 5 bases short, with 15 bases between. Germline-derived CDR1 and CDR2 are SGHAT and FQNNGV. CDR3 coding DNA: TGTGCCAGCAGCTTAATGAGAGGGCGGGCGGAGACCCAGTACTTC. Translating it yields CASSLMRGRAETQYF.

This clonotype was recorded at least ten times. This chain uses TRBV7-9 with TRBJ2-7; possibly TRBD1 for D (5 bases). Germline V lookup: CDR1 SEHNR, CDR2 FQNEAQ (reference sequence). The CDR3 runs 14 residues. The V gene lost 4 bases and the J gene lost 2 bases, with 12 bases spanning the gap. The CDR3 spells CASSSNQGAYEQYF. The DNA for the CDR3 is TGTGCCAGCAGCTCCAATCAGGGCGCCTACGAGCAGTACTTC.

This clonotype was found a few times. The chain links TRBV7-3 to TRBJ2-7; D possibly corresponds to TRBD2 (7 bases). Germline lookup yields CDR1 SGHTA and CDR2 FQGTGA. This CDR3 region has 16 residues. The CDR3 DNA reads as TGTGCTCCATGGGGGGGGGATCGGACAGCGAACTACGAGCAGTACTTC. It encodes CAPWGGDRTANYEQYF. The whole variable domain, remainder taken from reference TRBV7-3 and TRBJ2-7, is GAGVSQTPSNKVTEKGKYVELRCDPISGHTALYWYRQSLGQGPEFLIYFQGTGAADDSGLPNDRFFAVRPEGSVSTLKIQRTERGDSAVYLCAPWGGDRTANYEQYFGPGTRLTVT.

This clonotype was counted at least ten times. The gene calls are TRBV4-2 and TRBJ1-4, with D uncertain. The germline V and J ends were trimmed by 0 bases and 8 bases, with 7 bases remaining between them. CDR3 length equals 13 residues. Germline V gives CDR1 LGHNA, CDR2 YNFKEQ. CDR3 sequence reads: CASSQEGREKLFF. The CDR3, as DNA: TGTGCCAGCAGCCAAGAAGGGCGGGAAAAACTGTTTTTT.

This clonotype occurred many times. J is TRBJ1-2 and V is TRBV10-3; perhaps TRBD1 as D (5 bases). Germline CDR1 is ENHRY and CDR2 is SYGVKD. V was clipped by 6 bases and J by 7 bases, with 18 bases between them. The length of the CDR3 is 14 residues. CDR3 protein: CAISLPGQHGGYTF. In DNA, the CDR3 is TGTGCCATCAGCTTGCCGGGGCAGCACGGTGGCTACACCTTC.

This clonotype was seen ten or more times. This chain uses TRBV12-3 or TRBV12-4 with TRBJ2-7; no firm D call. V gave up 1 base and J gave up 1 base, with 11 bases separating them. The CDR3 totals 15 residues. As DNA, the CDR3 is TGTGCCAGCAGTTTAGGGGCGATACGGTCCTACGAGCAGTACTTC. Amino acids: CASSLGAIRSYEQYF.

This clonotype was detected many times. The V gene is TRBV15, the J gene TRBJ1-2; no reliable D call. The germline CDR1 and CDR2 sequences are LNHNV and YYDKDF (reference sequence). The CDR3 consists of 12 residues. The ends were cut back, 1 base at V and 4 bases at J, with 4 bases in the middle. The DNA of the CDR3 is TGTGCCACCAGCAGAGGGATCTATGGCTACACCTTC. Encoded protein: CATSRGIYGYTF.

Turning to this clonotype: With a much larger clone just one base away, this may be a read error. V and J are TRBV7-4 and TRBJ1-4; 7 nucleotides agree with TRBD1. Germline V gives CDR1 SGHVT, CDR2 SQSDAQ. This CDR3 is built from 16 residues. CDR3 residues: CASSPNSRDSGEKLFF. The DNA for the CDR3 is TGCGCCAGCAGCCCAAACTCCCGGGACAGTGGGGAAAAACTGTTTTTT.

The chain couples TRBV11-2 to TRBJ2-7, with D perhaps TRBD1 or TRBD2 (6 bases each). V lost 5 bases and J lost 4, with 15 bases in between. Per the germline V gene, CDR1 is SGHAT and CDR2 is FQNNGV. This CDR3 spans 14 amino acids. The chain's CDR3 is CASSQLAGTYEQYF. The CDR3 coding sequence is TGTGCCAGCAGCCAACTGGCGGGGACATACGAGCAGTACTTC.

Details on this clonotype: This may be a read error, as it is one base from a much larger clone. This chain joins TRBV7-9 and TRBJ2-5; D is uncertain. The CDR3 contains 12 residues. Germline CDR1 reads SEHNR; CDR2 reads FQNEAQ (reference sequence). The CDR3 protein is CASSYPREIQYF. The CDR3 coding sequence is TGTGCCAGCAGTTACCCGAGAGAGATCCAGTACTTC. The complete variable domain, with remaining parts taken from reference TRBV7-9 and TRBJ2-5, reads DTGVSQNPRHKITKRGQNVTFRCDPISEHNRLYWYRQTLGQGPEFLTYFQNEAQLEKSRLLSDRFSAERPKGSFSTLEIQRTEQGDSAMYLCASSYPREIQYFGPGTRLLVL.

The rearrangement links TRBV19 to TRBJ1-3; maybe TRBD1 (5 bases). The CDR3 contains 16 residues. In germline, CDR1 is LNHDA, CDR2 SQIVND (reference sequence). The V end was cut by 10 bases, the J end by 7 bases, with 26 bases between. Here the CDR3 reads CAIPNQTALYLNTIYF. CDR3 bases: TGTGCCATCCCCAACCAGACAGCTCTTTACTTGAACACCATATATTTT.